The 18 T cell receptor beta chains below all came from one sample that was sequenced in a study of blood T cell repertoires in COVID-19. Here immunoSEQ multiplex PCR was the method, and the copy in TCRdb shows in-frame clones only, minus some. Here the sample spans 200,000 or so clones, nearly 90% being singletons. The material sequenced was PBMCs or T cells enriched from blood (not recorded which). The receptors shown here come from a man aged 25-45 years who had recovered from COVID-19.

The chain carries TRBV5-1 and TRBJ2-2, with D perhaps TRBD1 (6 bases). The CDR3 runs 14 residues. Trimming removed 0 bases at V and 6 bases at J, with 9 bases between. Looked up from germline, CDR1 is SGHRS and CDR2 is YFSETQ. CDR3 in DNA: TGCGCCAGCAGCTTGGCACAGGGAGCCGGGGAGCTGTTTTTT. Its protein product is CASSLAQGAGELFF.

The chain recombines TRBV5-1 with TRBJ1-2; D possibly corresponds to TRBD1 (6 bases). CDR3 length: 13 amino acids. The V and J ends lost 4 bases and 7 bases respectively, with 14 bases between them. CDR1 is SGHRS, CDR2 YFSETQ, per germline. The DNA of the CDR3 is TGCGCCAGCAGCCCTGGGGGGGCTGGTGGCTACACCTTC. This gives the protein CASSPGGAGGYTF.

There are a few counts of this clone. This chain links TRBV5-1 with TRBJ2-5; a possible D gene is TRBD1 (5 bases). This CDR3 is 16 amino acids long. The germline CDR1 and CDR2 sequences are SGHRS and YFSETQ. Trimming stripped 3 bases from V and 0 bases from J, with 15 bases between. CDR3 bases: TGCGCCAGCAGCTCCACGAAGGCAGGGTACCAAGAGACCCAGTACTTC. It is translated as CASSSTKAGYQETQYF. The full variable domain, with the rest looked up from reference TRBV5-1 and TRBJ2-5, is KAGVTQTPRYLIKTRGQQVTLSCSPISGHRSVSWYQQTPGQGLQFLFEYFSETQRNKGNFPGRFSGRQFSNSRSEMNVSTLELGDSALYLCASSSTKAGYQETQYFGPGTRLLVL.

The gene calls are TRBV27 and TRBJ2-7; tentative D call: TRBD2 (6 bases). Trimming took 2 bases from V and 6 from J, leaving 8 bases between them. The CDR3 contains 12 residues. CDR1 is MNHEY and CDR2 is SMNVEV in the germline V gene (reference sequence). CDR3 nucleotide sequence: TGTGCCAGCAGTTTAGGGCGGGGCGAGCAGTACTTC. The encoded protein is CASSLGRGEQYF.

This chain connects TRBV9 to TRBJ2-2; possible D gene TRBD1, 5 bases. V lost 6 bases and J lost 1, with 16 bases in between. The CDR3 consists of 16 residues. Germline V gene lookup returns CDR1 SGDLS and CDR2 YYNGEE. This chain's CDR3 is CASTVGQARNTGELFF. Here the CDR3 DNA reads TGTGCCAGCACTGTGGGGCAGGCCCGGAACACCGGGGAGCTGTTTTTT.

The chain has TRBV9 and TRBJ1-1; 7 bases align to TRBD1. J was trimmed by 3 bases and V by 4 bases; bases with no gene match: 6. Germline CDR1 SGDLS, CDR2 YYNGEE. The CDR3 is 14 residues long. CDR3 nucleotide sequence: TGTGCCAGCAGCCCAGGGACAGACTACACTGAAGCTTTCTTT. This sequence encodes CASSPGTDYTEAFF.

The rearrangement uses TRBV9 and TRBJ1-1; no reliable D call. Germline V gene lookup returns CDR1 SGDLS and CDR2 YYNGEE. CDR3 length: 16 residues. Deletions cut 0 bases from V and 0 bases from J, with 12 bases between. The CDR3 sequence: CASSVGKHPMNTEAFF. The CDR3 DNA reads as TGTGCCAGCAGCGTAGGTAAACACCCCATGAACACTGAAGCTTTCTTT.

This chain joins TRBV6-5 and TRBJ1-1; no definite D call. Between the trimmed V and J ends, which lost 8 bases and 11 bases, there was a span of 15 bases. CDR3 length equals 11 residues. Germline V gene data show CDR1 as MNHEY and CDR2 as SVGAGI. The DNA of the CDR3 is TGTGCCAGCCTGCTTGGGCCTGGGGCTTTCTTT. It codes for CASLLGPGAFF.

The J gene is TRBJ1-1, the V gene TRBV28, with D possibly matching TRBD1 (6 bases). V lost 7 bases and J lost 3, with 18 bases in between. The CDR3 loop spans 15 amino acids. Per the germline V gene, CDR1 is MDHEN and CDR2 is SYDVKM. The CDR3 nucleotides are TGTGCCAGCAACAGTGAGGGGGAAATGGACACTGAAGCTTTCTTT. Protein product: CASNSEGEMDTEAFF. Full variable domain (outside the CDR3, taken from reference TRBV28 and TRBJ1-1): DVKVTQSSRYLVKRTGEKVFLECVQDMDHENMFWYRQDPGLGLRLIYFSYDVKMKEKGDIPEGYSVSREKKERFSLILESASTNQTSMYLCASNSEGEMDTEAFFGQGTRLTVV.

This clone has a single count. This rearrangement joins TRBV27 to TRBJ2-7, with D unclear. The CDR3 contains 15 residues. V dropped 3 bases and J dropped 2 bases, with 14 bases sitting between them. The V gene's germline CDR1 is MNHEY and CDR2 SMNVEV (reference sequence). The CDR3 spells CASSLSATATYEQYF. Here the CDR3 DNA reads TGTGCCAGCAGTTTGTCCGCCACAGCAACCTACGAGCAGTACTTC.

The V and J genes are TRBV21-1 and TRBJ1-1. TRBV21-1 corresponds to a pseudogene. This CDR3 is built from 14 residues. CDR3 in DNA: TGTGCCAGCAGCGCCGGCGGGGGGAACCCTGAAGCTTTCTTT. Protein sequence: CASSAGGGNPEAFF.

This clone has just one count. The V and J genes are TRBV7-9 and TRBJ2-5; D remains unclear. V was clipped by 4 bases and J by 1 base, with 7 bases between them. This CDR3 region has 13 residues. Germline V gives CDR1 SEHNR, CDR2 FQNEAQ (reference sequence). This chain's CDR3 is CASSSGGQETQYF. CDR3 nucleotide sequence: TGTGCCAGCAGCTCGGGTGGCCAAGAGACCCAGTACTTC.

The chain uses TRBV11-2 and TRBJ2-5; D is possibly TRBD2 (7 bases). This CDR3 region has 17 residues. CDR1 and CDR2 (germline): SGHAT, FQNNGV. The germline V and J ends were trimmed by 2 bases and 4 bases, with 20 bases remaining between them. This chain's CDR3 is CASSLSALGGPSETQYF. DNA for the CDR3: TGTGCCAGCAGCTTAAGCGCGCTGGGGGGGCCGTCAGAGACCCAGTACTTC.

The chain recombines TRBV6-5 with TRBJ2-1; 8 bases line up with TRBD2. Germline-derived CDR1 and CDR2 are MNHEY and SVGAGI. Trimming took 7 bases from V and 7 from J; bases not matched to a gene: 12. The CDR3 runs 15 residues. The CDR3 sequence is CASTPGGHSSNEQFF. The CDR3 coding sequence is TGTGCCAGCACTCCGGGGGGGCACTCTTCAAATGAGCAGTTCTTC.

This clone was seen once. J is TRBJ2-5 and V is TRBV6-5, with TRBD1 matching 7 bases. CDR3 length equals 15 residues. The germline V gene has CDR1 MNHEY and CDR2 SVGAGI. Unmatched junction bases numbered 7, after V lost 1 base and J lost 5 bases. DNA for the CDR3: TGTGCCAGCAGTTACTGGGGGACAGACGGGGAGACCCAGTACTTC. Amino acid sequence: CASSYWGTDGETQYF.

The genes are TRBV5-6 and TRBJ2-6; the D is unclear. Germline CDR1 and CDR2: SGHDT and YYEEEE. This CDR3 has 15 residues. Trimming stripped 2 bases from V and 0 bases from J, with 6 bases between. CDR3 protein: CASSFSYSGANVLTF. The CDR3 DNA sequence: TGTGCCAGCAGCTTCTCTTACTCTGGGGCCAACGTCCTGACTTTC.

This chain links TRBV7-2 with TRBJ1-2, with 8 nucleotides matching TRBD1. CDR1 is SGHTA, CDR2 FQGNSA, per germline. The V segment lost 3 bases and the J segment 4 bases; nucleotides outside the gene matches: 10. This CDR3 spans 16 amino acids. The CDR3 DNA follows: TGTGCCAGCAGCTTGGATCATACAGGGGGGGCCTATGGCTACACCTTC. This gives the protein CASSLDHTGGAYGYTF.

This sequence joins TRBV6-4 and TRBJ1-1; D gene uncertain. Germline V CDR1 and CDR2: MRHNA, SNTAGT. The CDR3 consists of 16 residues. V lost 2 bases and J 1 base, leaving 14 bases between the germline ends. The CDR3 DNA sequence: TGTGCCAGCAGTGACGAGGGTAGGCTGGGGAACACTGAAGCTTTCTTT. Amino acid sequence: CASSDEGRLGNTEAFF.